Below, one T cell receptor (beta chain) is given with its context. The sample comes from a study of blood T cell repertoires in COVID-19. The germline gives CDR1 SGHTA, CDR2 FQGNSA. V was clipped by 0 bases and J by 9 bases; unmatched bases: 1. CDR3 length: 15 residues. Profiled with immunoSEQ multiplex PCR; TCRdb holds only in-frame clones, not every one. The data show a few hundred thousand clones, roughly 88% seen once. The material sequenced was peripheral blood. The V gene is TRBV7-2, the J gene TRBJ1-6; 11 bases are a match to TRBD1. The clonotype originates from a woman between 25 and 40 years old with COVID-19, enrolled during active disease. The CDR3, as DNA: TGTGCCAGCAGCTTAGCCGGGACAGGGGGTTCACCCCTCCACTTT. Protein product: CASSLAGTGGSPLHF.